This T cell receptor (beta chain) was sequenced during a study of blood T cells in healthy people across ages. This clonotype was seen a few times. Antigen unknown. The CDR3 has 15 amino acids. V lost 2 bases to trimming and J lost 7 bases, with 17 bases between them. Germline V gene data show CDR1 as SGHDT and CDR2 as YYEEEE. Overall study findings and caveats: Reliance upon unsorted PBMCs precluded definitive naive versus antigen-experienced comparison.

Together with a sample-barcoded 5' primer, a J-beta primer mix was included in a second PCR lasting roughly 6 to 12 cycles. TCRdb independently ran MiXCR on the 5' RACE reads; one entry per CDR3 protein. The table lists about 970,000 distinct CDR3 sequences, roughly half of them singletons. The specimen was blood. The source of this sequence is a woman aged 55-69 years in good health. This chain links TRBV5-6 with TRBJ2-3; possibly TRBD2 for D (6 bases). This CDR3 is CASSFLTTGLHTQYF. For the CDR3, the DNA is TGTGCCAGCAGCTTCCTAACGACGGGACTTCATACGCAGTATTTT.